The text below deals with one TCR beta chain. The antigen is not known. The J segment lost 1 base and the V segment lost 5 bases, leaving 11 bases of the junction unmatched. The germline V gene has CDR1 MNHGY and CDR2 SAAAGT. The CDR3 spans 18 residues. The data were taken from a study of T cell repertoires in cytomegalovirus infection. On the study more broadly: CMV infection plus the matching HLA type was flagged by public TCR beta signatures.

Each CDR3 protein is one row after TCRdb ran MiXCR on the reads. Among some 310,000 distinct CDR3 sequences listed, 20% to 25% were seen once. This clonotype originated in a human donor in good health (CMV status not recorded). Some clones in this sample may be carry-over from other donors' samples. The sequenced sample was cultured PBMCs, obtained from culture after CMV antigen stimulation. The chain has TRBV6-8 and TRBJ2-1; 10 bases are shared with TRBD2. CDR3 protein: CASSLGLLAGLSYNEQFF. CDR3 nucleotides: TGTGCCAGCAGTCTAGGGCTACTAGCGGGGCTATCCTACAATGAGCAGTTCTTC.